These 13 T cell receptor beta chains came from one sample sequenced in a study of Ad26.COV2.S vaccination and SARS-CoV-2 variants. Data came from immunoSEQ multiplex PCR; TCRdb stores just in-frame clones and leaves some out. The data hold 7,000 or so clones, with around 84% observed a single time. Source: peripheral blood, taken after recovery from COVID-19. The origin of the receptors is a human donor who had recovered from COVID-19.

This clone was seen only once. V is TRBV12-3 or TRBV12-4 and J is TRBJ1-6; perhaps TRBD1 as D (6 bases). There are 13 residues in the CDR3. The V and J ends lost 6 bases and 8 bases respectively, with 11 bases between them. The CDR3 sequence: CASSGQLDSPLHF. The CDR3 DNA reads TGTGCCAGCAGCGGACAGTTGGATTCACCCCTCCACTTT.

The chain carries TRBV7-9 and TRBJ1-2, with 7 bases matching TRBD1. V lost 5 bases, J lost 4 bases, and 10 bases stayed unmatched. The CDR3 is made up of 15 amino acids. From germline, CDR1 is SEHNR and CDR2 FQNEAQ (reference sequence). The CDR3 coding sequence is TGTGCCAGCAGCCCAGTCACAGGGGCCTCCTATGGCTACACCTTC. It encodes CASSPVTGASYGYTF.

This chain links TRBV27 with TRBJ1-3, with no clear D. The CDR3 is 15 residues long. Germline loops: CDR1 MNHEY, CDR2 SMNVEV (reference sequence). Trimming left V 3 bases short and J 0 bases short, with 9 bases between. For the CDR3, the DNA is TGTGCCAGCAGTTTCACCGGGGACTCTGGAAACACCATATATTTT. Protein: CASSFTGDSGNTIYF.

V is TRBV5-1 and J is TRBJ2-1; 11 bases fit TRBD1. Germline V lookup: CDR1 SGHRS, CDR2 YFSETQ. CDR3 length: 15 amino acids. Germline trimming cut 4 bases from V and 9 bases from J; bases unmatched to any gene: 9. The CDR3 nucleotides are TGCGCCAGCAGCCAACCCGGACAGGGGGCAGGTGAGCAGTTCTTC. It yields the protein CASSQPGQGAGEQFF. The full variable domain, rest sourced from reference TRBV5-1 and TRBJ2-1, is KAGVTQTPRYLIKTRGQQVTLSCSPISGHRSVSWYQQTPGQGLQFLFEYFSETQRNKGNFPGRFSGRQFSNSRSEMNVSTLELGDSALYLCASSQPGQGAGEQFFGPGTRLTVL.

The genes are TRBV5-4 and TRBJ1-2; D gene uncertain. The CDR3 spans 14 residues. V was shortened by 0 bases and J by 4 bases, with 10 bases between the two germline ends. Germline V gene sequence: CDR1 SGHNT, CDR2 YYREEE (reference sequence). CDR3 protein: CASSLDVVSYGYTF. The CDR3 nucleotides are TGTGCCAGCAGCTTGGACGTGGTGAGCTATGGCTACACCTTC.

The chain uses TRBV19 and TRBJ1-1, with D uncertain. This CDR3 has 13 amino acids. V shed 3 bases and J shed 4 bases, with 9 bases lying between them. Germline CDR1 reads LNHDA; CDR2 reads SQIVND (reference sequence). The CDR3 DNA is TGTGCCAGTAGTATTGCAATAAGCACTGAAGCTTTCTTT. Encoded protein: CASSIAISTEAFF. Complete variable domain (other parts from reference TRBV19 and TRBJ1-1): DGGITQSPKYLFRKEGQNVTLSCEQNLNHDAMYWYRQDPGQGLRLIYYSQIVNDFQKGDIAEGYSVSREKKESFPLTVTSAQKNPTAFYLCASSIAISTEAFFGQGTRLTVV.

This chain's CDR3 is CASSLLLTGGPDYGYTF. In nucleotides, the CDR3 is TGTGCCAGCAGCTTACTTTTAACAGGCGGCCCCGACTATGGCTACACCTTC. This sequence joins TRBV7-9 and TRBJ1-2; possibly TRBD1 for D (5 bases). The CDR3 is 17 residues long. Germline V gene sequence: CDR1 SEHNR, CDR2 FQNEAQ (reference sequence). The V and J ends lost 2 bases and 3 bases respectively, with 19 bases between them.

The chain employs TRBV29-1 and TRBJ2-1; 7 bases agree with TRBD2. This CDR3 comprises 16 residues. From germline, CDR1 is SQVTM and CDR2 ANQGSEA. J lost 0 bases, V lost 6 bases, and 11 bases had no gene match. DNA for the CDR3: TGCAGCGTAGTGACTGGCGGGGGAAGCTCCTACAATGAGCAGTTCTTC. Its translation: CSVVTGGGSSYNEQFF.

The chain employs TRBV18 and TRBJ1-1; maybe TRBD1 (5 bases). The CDR3 is made up of 15 amino acids. CDR1 and CDR2 (germline): KGHSH, LQKENI. V was pared by 4 bases and J by 3 bases, with 15 bases between. In DNA form, the CDR3 reads TGTGCCAGCTCACAGGGGATAGGGAGGGACACTGAAGCTTTCTTT. Its translation: CASSQGIGRDTEAFF.

This clone was detected once. The chain has TRBV5-1 and TRBJ1-3; D is unclear. The V gene's germline CDR1 is SGHRS and CDR2 YFSETQ. Trimming removed 7 bases at V and 0 bases at J, with 11 bases between. The CDR3 runs 14 residues. CDR3 sequence: CASRSGGSGNTIYF. The CDR3 region has the DNA TGCGCCAGCCGATCTGGTGGCTCTGGAAACACCATATATTTT.

The rearrangement joins TRBV3-1 (or the pseudogene TRBV3-2) to TRBJ2-7; possibly TRBD1 for D (6 bases). The germline V gene has CDR1 LGHDT and CDR2 YNNKEL (reference sequence). The V and J ends lost 1 base and 2 bases respectively, with 12 bases between them. The CDR3 is made up of 15 amino acids. CDR3 bases: TGTGCCAGCAGCCAAGGAACCCAGGGGACCTACGAGCAGTACTTC. Translation: CASSQGTQGTYEQYF.

The genes are TRBV29-1 and TRBJ2-1; D gene uncertain. The length of the CDR3 is 10 residues. The ends were cut back, 8 bases at V and 6 bases at J, with 8 bases in the middle. Germline lookup yields CDR1 SQVTM and CDR2 ANQGSEA. The DNA for the CDR3 is TGCAGCTCCCTCGGCAATGAGCAGTTCTTC. Amino acids: CSSLGNEQFF.

The rearrangement links TRBV18 to TRBJ2-1; TRBD1 might be the D (6 bases). The germline V and J ends were trimmed by 4 bases and 6 bases, with 16 bases remaining between them. The germline V gene has CDR1 KGHSH and CDR2 LQKENI. CDR3 size: 15 residues. The CDR3 here is CASSRDKGIFNEQFF. CDR3 nucleotide sequence: TGTGCCAGCTCACGGGACAAGGGGATATTCAATGAGCAGTTCTTC.